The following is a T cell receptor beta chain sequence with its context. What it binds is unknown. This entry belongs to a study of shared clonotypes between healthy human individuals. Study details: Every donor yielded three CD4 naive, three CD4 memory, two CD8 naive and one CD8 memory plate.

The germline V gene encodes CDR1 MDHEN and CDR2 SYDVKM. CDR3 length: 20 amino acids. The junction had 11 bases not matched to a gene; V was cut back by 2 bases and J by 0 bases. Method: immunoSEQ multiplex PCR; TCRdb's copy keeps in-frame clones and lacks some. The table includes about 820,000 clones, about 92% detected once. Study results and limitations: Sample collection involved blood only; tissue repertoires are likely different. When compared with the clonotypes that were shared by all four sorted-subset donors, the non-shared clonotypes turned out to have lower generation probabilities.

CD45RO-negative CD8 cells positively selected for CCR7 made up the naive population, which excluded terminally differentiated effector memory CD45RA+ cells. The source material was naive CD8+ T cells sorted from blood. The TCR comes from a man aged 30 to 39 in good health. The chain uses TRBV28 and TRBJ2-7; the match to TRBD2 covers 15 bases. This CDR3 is CASSLPPGTSGRPASYEQYF. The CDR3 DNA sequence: TGTGCCAGCAGTTTACCCCCCGGGACTAGCGGGAGGCCGGCCTCCTACGAGCAGTACTTC.